This T cell receptor beta chain was sequenced during a study of blood T cells in healthy people across ages. V was pared by 4 bases and J by 3 bases, with 13 bases between. The CDR3 covers 13 residues. Germline CDR1 reads DFQATT; CDR2 reads SNEGSKA (reference sequence). This clonotype was found a few times. Primed by a sample-barcoded 5' primer and a J-beta primer mix, a second PCR proceeded for roughly 6 to 12 cycles. TCRdb re-called the 5' RACE reads through MiXCR, storing one row per CDR3 protein. The sample yields about 1.4 million distinct CDR3 sequences, roughly 60% seen once. The sequencing input was blood. The J gene is TRBJ2-7, the V gene TRBV20-1; possible D gene TRBD1, 5 bases. The sequence was collected from a young man in good health. CDR3 sequence (DNA): TGCAGTGCTATTTATGGGGCCAACTACGAGCAGTACTTC. This codes for CSAIYGANYEQYF.